The clone carrying this T cell receptor (beta chain) was recorded a few times. The antigen remains undetermined. The data originate from a study of cytomegalovirus exposure and HLA in healthy donors. As for the study in general: Genotyping showed roughly 86% of 300 to 450 donors falling in the Caucasian-associated ancestry cluster. Study-wide points: The only immune exposure information that was available was CMV serostatus. Across donors, most TCRs were seen rarely, yet some public ones were widespread. Trimming of TCR beta V- and J-genes showed a link, identified in a later analysis, to a missense DCLRE1C variant.

PCR amplification relied on 60 Vbeta primers (plus 13 Jbeta primers). Profiling relied on immunoSEQ multiplex PCR, and the TCRdb table lists in-frame clones only, not all of them. This table has about 130,000 clones, around 67% appearing once. The clonotype originates from a man aged 18-30 years in good health and CMV-seropositive. Sequenced sample: PBMCs.

In nucleotides, the CDR3 is TGTGCCAGCAGTTTAAGCGGGAGTTTCGGCGAGCAGTACTTC. Translating it yields CASSLSGSFGEQYF. The chain joins TRBV27 to TRBJ2-7; 8 bases are a match to TRBD2. The CDR3 totals 14 residues. With V trimmed by 2 bases and J by 6 bases, 6 bases remained unmatched. Germline V gene sequence: CDR1 MNHEY, CDR2 SMNVEV (reference sequence).